This is a list of T cell receptor beta chains from one sample in a study of regulatory T cells in long-lasting Graves disease. MiXCR, applied by TCRdb to the multiplex PCR reads, yields one record per CDR3 protein. The data hold roughly 500,000 distinct CDR3 sequences, with approximately 12% observed a single time. The same sample was also studied in work on T cells in Graves' hyperthyroidism and ophthalmopathy.

The sample here was peripheral blood mononuclear cells (PBMCs), taken at new diagnosis, from a patient treated with antithyroid drugs. The receptors here all came from a man aged 25-45 years with Graves disease. Both conserved end residues are part of each CDR3. D genes are given only for firm matches. The size entry is marked missing in some rows and otherwise reads once, few, many or a size class.

d_call clone_size j_call v_call cdr3_nt cdr3_aa
- - TRBJ2-2 TRBV19 TGTGCCAGTAGTCCCGCGGACAGCCGCAACACCGGGGAGCTGTTTTTT CASSPADSRNTGELFF
TRBD1 - TRBJ2-7 TRBV27 TGTGCCAGCAGCCAGTTATTGACAGGGGTTCACGAGCAGTACTTC CASSQLLTGVHEQYF
- - TRBJ1-6 TRBV6-1 TGTGCCAGCAACCCCCCGAAGGAAAATTCACCCCTCCACTTT CASNPPKENSPLHF
- - TRBJ2-7 TRBV6-1 TGTGCCAGCAGTGAAGAAGGCAGGAGTTACGAGCAGTACTTC CASSEEGRSYEQYF
TRBD1 many TRBJ1-1 TRBV12-3/TRBV12-4 TGTGCCAGCAGGGAAACAGGGGTAAACACTGAAGCTTTCTTT CASRETGVNTEAFF
TRBD2 - TRBJ2-7 TRBV19 TGTGCCATCCCCGGGGGGTATACTGAGCAGTACTTC CAIPGGYTEQYF
TRBD1 many TRBJ2-1 TRBV2 TGTGCCAGCCTGGGGGACAGGGCACAGAATGAGCAGTTCTTC CASLGDRAQNEQFF
TRBD1 once TRBJ2-7 TRBV5-4 TGTGCCAGCAGCTTGGTCCTCAGCGACAGGGTGGTCGAGCAGTACTTC CASSLVLSDRVVEQYF
TRBD1 - TRBJ2-6 TRBV5-1 TGCGCCAGCAGCGACCTCCGGGACAGGGGGCTCTCTGGGGCCAACGTCCTGACTTTC CASSDLRDRGLSGANVLTF
- few TRBJ2-3 TRBV5-1 TGCGCCAGCAGCTTGTTACGGCCTAGCACAGATACGCAGTATTTT CASSLLRPSTDTQYF
- many TRBJ2-6 TRBV15 TGTGCCACCAGCAGATCCCTACTAGTCTCTGGGGCCAACGTCCTGACTTTC CATSRSLLVSGANVLTF
- many TRBJ1-4 TRBV29-1 TGCAGCGTGACGGGACTTATGGATGAAAAACTGTTTTTT CSVTGLMDEKLFF
- - TRBJ2-3 TRBV20-1 TGCAGTGCAATCCAATTCGATACGCAGTATTTT CSAIQFDTQYF
- - TRBJ2-1 TRBV9 TGTGCCAGCAGCACAGAGGGGGAGGGGGACAATGAGCAGTTCTTC CASSTEGEGDNEQFF
- many TRBJ1-1 TRBV7-6 TGTGCCAGCAGCCCCTGGGTGAGCGGCACTGAAGCTTTCTTT CASSPWVSGTEAFF
- many TRBJ1-5 TRBV6-5 TGTGCCAGCAGTTACTTGGAGGGCGGGGAGCCCCAGCATTTT CASSYLEGGEPQHF
TRBD2 many TRBJ2-3 TRBV12-3/TRBV12-4 TGTGCCAGCAGTTTATCCCTTAGCGGGGACACAGATACGCAGTATTTT CASSLSLSGDTDTQYF
- few TRBJ1-5 TRBV4-2 TGTGCCAGCAGCCAGACGCAGGATATTGCCAATCAGCCCCAGCATTTT CASSQTQDIANQPQHF
- many TRBJ2-5 TRBV6-2/TRBV6-3 TGTGCCAGCAATTACAGAGCGGAACCCGAAGAGACCCAGTACTTC CASNYRAEPEETQYF
TRBD2 many TRBJ2-3 TRBV7-2 TGTGCCAGCAGCTTGCAAGCGGGAGGGCCCGCAGATACGCAGTATTTT CASSLQAGGPADTQYF
TRBD1 - TRBJ2-3 TRBV24-1 TGTGCCACCAGTGATTCCAGGGGGCGGTCAGATACGCAGTATTTT CATSDSRGRSDTQYF
- many TRBJ2-2 TRBV20-1 TGCAGTGCTAGCGGTGAGGCCACCGGGGAGCTGTTTTTT CSASGEATGELFF
TRBD2 few TRBJ2-7 TRBV19 TGTGCCAGTAGTCACCCGGCTAGCGGGAGATACGAGCAGTACTTC CASSHPASGRYEQYF
- many TRBJ2-6 TRBV12-3/TRBV12-4 TGTGCCAGCAGTTTTGGCGGCAGGGGGGGATACTCTGGGGCCAACGTCCTGACTTTC CASSFGGRGGYSGANVLTF
TRBD2 many TRBJ2-3 TRBV7-2 TGTGCCAGCAGTCACCCCGGGACTAGCGGGACTTCGATTAGCACAGATACGCAGTATTTT CASSHPGTSGTSISTDTQYF
TRBD2 many TRBJ2-7 TRBV20-1 TGCAGTGCGAGGACTAGCGGCAGCTCCTACGAGCAGTACTTC CSARTSGSSYEQYF
- many TRBJ2-1 TRBV7-8 TGTGCCAGCAGCTTAGCGGGAGAGCAGTTCTTC CASSLAGEQFF
TRBD1 - TRBJ1-2 TRBV27 TGTGCCAGCAGATCGGACAGGGAGGTGTGGGGCTACACCTTC CASRSDREVWGYTF
- many TRBJ1-6 TRBV7-3 TGTGCCAGCAGCTTAACGCAGGGAGGATCACCCCTCCACTTT CASSLTQGGSPLHF
TRBD2 few TRBJ2-3 TRBV20-1 TGCAGTGCTAGAGATGGGCGCGGGAGGGCCAAAAATACGCAGTATTTT CSARDGRGRAKNTQYF
- few TRBJ2-7 TRBV7-8 TGTGCCAGCAGCTTAGTAGTCGAGAGGGCGCAGTACTTC CASSLVVERAQYF
TRBD2 few TRBJ2-7 TRBV12-3/TRBV12-4 TGTGCCAGCAGTGGGATAGCGGGAGTTACCAGCTCCTACGAGCAGTACTTC CASSGIAGVTSSYEQYF
TRBD2 - TRBJ2-1 TRBV18 TGTGCCAGCTCACTGACTAGCCCACCTTTGGAGCAGTTCTTC CASSLTSPPLEQFF
- - TRBJ2-3 TRBV7-9 TGTGCCAGCGCTCCCCCACACACAGATACGCAGTATTTT CASAPPHTDTQYF
- few TRBJ2-1 TRBV10-1 TGCGCCAGCAGTGAGTACCTGGGAAGGTACAATGAGCAGTTCTTC CASSEYLGRYNEQFF
- - TRBJ2-3 TRBV7-9 TGTGCCAGCAGCACCGCCCACCAAGATACGCAGTATTTT CASSTAHQDTQYF
- few TRBJ1-5 TRBV19 TGTGCCAGTAGTATCGTTGAAGGGTTAGGTCAGCCCCAGCATTTT CASSIVEGLGQPQHF
- - TRBJ1-5 TRBV7-9 TGTGCCAGCAGCAAGACGGATAGCAATCAGCCCCAGCATTTT CASSKTDSNQPQHF